This T cell receptor beta chain stems from a study of blood T cell repertoires in COVID-19. This clone appeared many times. This table comes from immunoSEQ multiplex PCR, and its TCRdb copy is limited to in-frame clones, with some not included. The table includes about 190,000 clones, about 86% detected once. Germline assignment: CDR1 SGHRS and CDR2 YFSETQ. After removal of 1 base from V and 6 bases from J, the junction contained 3 bases not matched to a gene. This CDR3 comprises 14 residues. The clonotype was recovered from a middle-aged woman in a cohort exposed to, infected with or recovered from COVID-19 (not recorded which). The sequencing sample was made of PBMCs or T cells enriched from blood (not recorded which). The gene calls are TRBV5-1 and TRBJ1-1; 10 nucleotides line up with TRBD1. DNA of the CDR3: TGCGCCAGCAGCTTGCAAGGGACAGGGGCTGAAGCTTTCTTT. Protein: CASSLQGTGAEAFF.